This T cell receptor beta chain stems from a study of neoadjuvant anti-PD-1 for oral cavity cancer. CDR1 and CDR2 (germline): SGHRS, YFSETQ. V shed 4 bases and J shed 10 bases, with 9 bases lying between them. CDR3 length: 11 amino acids. Some clones are missing from TCRdb's copy, which holds only in-frame ones; the method was immunoSEQ multiplex PCR. The sample holds 80,000 to 95,000 clones; about four fifths are singletons and the top ten take around 3.2%. The J gene is TRBJ2-1, the V gene TRBV5-1, with D maybe TRBD2 (6 bases). The TCR was taken from a person between 35 and 79 years old with oral cavity squamous cell carcinoma. The specimen comprised PBMCs, sampled before nivolumab (anti-PD-1) treatment. The CDR3 sequence is CASSIGLEQFF. The DNA of the CDR3 is TGCGCCAGCAGCATAGGACTAGAGCAGTTCTTC.